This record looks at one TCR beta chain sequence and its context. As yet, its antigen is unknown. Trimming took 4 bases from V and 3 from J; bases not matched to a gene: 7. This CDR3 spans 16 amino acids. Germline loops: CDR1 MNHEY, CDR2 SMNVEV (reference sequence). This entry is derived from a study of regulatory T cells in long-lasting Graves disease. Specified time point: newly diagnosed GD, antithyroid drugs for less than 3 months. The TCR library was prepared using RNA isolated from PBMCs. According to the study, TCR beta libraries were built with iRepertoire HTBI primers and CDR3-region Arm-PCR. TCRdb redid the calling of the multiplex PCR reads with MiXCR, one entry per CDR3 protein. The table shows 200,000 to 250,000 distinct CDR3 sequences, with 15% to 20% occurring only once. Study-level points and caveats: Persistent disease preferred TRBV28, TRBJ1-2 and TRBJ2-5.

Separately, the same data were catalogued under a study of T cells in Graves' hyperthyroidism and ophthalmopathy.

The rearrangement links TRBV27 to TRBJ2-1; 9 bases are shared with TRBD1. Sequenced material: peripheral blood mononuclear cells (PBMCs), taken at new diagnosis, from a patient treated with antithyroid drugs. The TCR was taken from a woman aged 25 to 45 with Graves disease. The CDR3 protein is CASSSQGAKLYNEQFF. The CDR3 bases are TGTGCCAGCAGTTCACAGGGGGCGAAGCTCTACAATGAGCAGTTCTTC.